This T cell receptor (beta chain) was recovered during a study of blood T cell repertoires in COVID-19. Study-wide context: From the United States, Italy and Spain came samples of acute and convalescent COVID-19. T cells, B-cell-depleted T cells, or PBMCs supplied cDNA or gDNA.

Germline V gene lookup returns CDR1 SGHRS and CDR2 YFSETQ. This CDR3 is 15 amino acids long. Trimming left V 3 bases short and J 0 bases short, with 13 bases between. Authors' data handling: Amplifying reference gene primers gave estimates of nucleated cell counts. Clones were read by immunoSEQ multiplex PCR, and TCRdb kept only the in-frame ones, dropping some. The V and J calls and the clone size are those of that table, but D and trimming were determined from the DNA. This table holds about 280,000 clones, approximately 86% found once. This TCR derives from a man aged 18 to 29 with active or convalescent COVID-19. The chain employs TRBV5-1 and TRBJ2-7, with D possibly TRBD2 on 6 matching bases. Specimen: peripheral blood. CDR3 in DNA: TGCGCCAGCAGCTGGGGGACTGCTAGCTCCTACGAGCAGTACTTC. Protein: CASSWGTASSYEQYF.